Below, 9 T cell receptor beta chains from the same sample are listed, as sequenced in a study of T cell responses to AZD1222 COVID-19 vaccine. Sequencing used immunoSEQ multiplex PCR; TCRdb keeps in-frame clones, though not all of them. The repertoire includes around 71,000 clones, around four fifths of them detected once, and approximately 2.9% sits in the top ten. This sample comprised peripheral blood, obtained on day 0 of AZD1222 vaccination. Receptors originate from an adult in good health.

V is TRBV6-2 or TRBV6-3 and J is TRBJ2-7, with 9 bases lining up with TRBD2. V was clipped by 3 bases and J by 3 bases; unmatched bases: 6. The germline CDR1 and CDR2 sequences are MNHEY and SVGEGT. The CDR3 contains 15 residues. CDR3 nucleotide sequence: TGTGCCAGCAGTTATCGGGGTAGCGGGAGCTACGAGCAGTACTTC. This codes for CASSYRGSGSYEQYF.

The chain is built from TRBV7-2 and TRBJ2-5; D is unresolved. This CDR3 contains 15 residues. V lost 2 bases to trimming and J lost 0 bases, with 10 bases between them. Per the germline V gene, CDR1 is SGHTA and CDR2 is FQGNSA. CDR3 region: CASSLLGMYQETQYF. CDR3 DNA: TGTGCCAGCAGCTTATTAGGAATGTACCAAGAGACCCAGTACTTC.

DNA of the CDR3: TGCGCCAGCAGGCGAACCAAGGTTCGGTCTACTGAAGCTTTCTTT. As protein: CASRRTKVRSTEAFF. The gene calls are TRBV4-1 and TRBJ1-1; D is undetermined. There are 15 residues in the CDR3. Germline V CDR1 and CDR2: MGHRA, YSYEKL. Trimming cost V 6 bases and J 5 bases, with 19 bases left between them.

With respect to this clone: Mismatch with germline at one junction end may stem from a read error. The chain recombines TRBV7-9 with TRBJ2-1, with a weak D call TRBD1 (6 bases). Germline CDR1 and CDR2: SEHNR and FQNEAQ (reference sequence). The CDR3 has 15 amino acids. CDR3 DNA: TGTGCCAGCAGCCCACCCCAGGGGAGTCTAACCGAGCCGTTCTTC. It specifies CASSPPQGSLTEPFF.

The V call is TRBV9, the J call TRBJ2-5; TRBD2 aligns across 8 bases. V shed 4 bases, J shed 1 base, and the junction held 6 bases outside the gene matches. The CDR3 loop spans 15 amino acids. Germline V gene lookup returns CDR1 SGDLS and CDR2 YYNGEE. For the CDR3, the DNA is TGTGCCAGCAGCCAAGGAAGCGGGGGCCAAGAGACCCAGTACTTC. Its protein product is CASSQGSGGQETQYF. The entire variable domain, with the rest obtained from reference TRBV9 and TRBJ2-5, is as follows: DSGVTQTPKHLITATGQRVTLRCSPRSGDLSVYWYQQSLDQGLQFLIQYYNGEERAKGNILERFSAQQFPDLHSELNLSSLELGDSALYFCASSQGSGGQETQYFGPGTRLLVL.

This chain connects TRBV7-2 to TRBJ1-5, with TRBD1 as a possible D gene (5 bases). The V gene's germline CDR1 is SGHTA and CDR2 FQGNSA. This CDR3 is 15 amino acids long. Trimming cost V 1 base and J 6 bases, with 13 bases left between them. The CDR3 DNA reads TGTGCCAGCAGCTTAGATGCAGGGCGGCGTCAGCCCCAGCATTTT. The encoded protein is CASSLDAGRRQPQHF. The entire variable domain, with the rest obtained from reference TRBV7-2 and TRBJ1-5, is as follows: GAGVSQSPSNKVTEKGKDVELRCDPISGHTALYWYRQSLGQGLEFLIYFQGNSAPDKSGLPSDRFSAERTGGSVSTLTIQRTQQEDSAVYLCASSLDAGRRQPQHFGDGTRLSIL.

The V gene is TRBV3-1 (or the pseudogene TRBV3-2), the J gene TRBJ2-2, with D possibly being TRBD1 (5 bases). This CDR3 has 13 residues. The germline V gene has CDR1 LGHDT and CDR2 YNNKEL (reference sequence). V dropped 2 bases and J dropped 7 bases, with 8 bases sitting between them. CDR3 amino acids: CASSQLGVGELFF. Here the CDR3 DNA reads TGTGCCAGCAGCCAATTAGGGGTCGGGGAGCTGTTTTTT.

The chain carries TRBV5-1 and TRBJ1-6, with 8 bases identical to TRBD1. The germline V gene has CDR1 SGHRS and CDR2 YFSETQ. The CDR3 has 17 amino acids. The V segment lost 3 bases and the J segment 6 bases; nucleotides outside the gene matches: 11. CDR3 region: CASSSNLAGGRNSPLHF. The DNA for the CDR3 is TGCGCCAGCAGCTCAAACCTGGCAGGGGGCCGTAATTCACCCCTCCACTTT. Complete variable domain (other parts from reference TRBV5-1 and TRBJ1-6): KAGVTQTPRYLIKTRGQQVTLSCSPISGHRSVSWYQQTPGQGLQFLFEYFSETQRNKGNFPGRFSGRQFSNSRSEMNVSTLELGDSALYLCASSSNLAGGRNSPLHFGNGTRLTVT.

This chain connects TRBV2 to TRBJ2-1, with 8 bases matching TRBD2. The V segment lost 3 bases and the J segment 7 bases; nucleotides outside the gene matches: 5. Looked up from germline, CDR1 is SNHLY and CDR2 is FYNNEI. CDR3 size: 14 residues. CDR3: CASSERTSINEQFF. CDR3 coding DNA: TGTGCCAGCAGTGAGCGGACTAGCATAAATGAGCAGTTCTTC.